These T cell receptor beta chains were read from a single sample in a study of Ad26.COV2.S vaccination and SARS-CoV-2 variants. Repertoires were generated with immunoSEQ multiplex PCR, while TCRdb's copy carries only in-frame clones and drops some. The sample contains hundreds of thousands of clones, roughly 84% of which appear only once. Sequencing was performed on peripheral blood, taken in a trial of Ad26.COV2.S vaccine versus placebo. Source of these receptors: a person aged 18-65 years who received the Ad26.COV2.S COVID-19 vaccine or a placebo. Each CDR3 is given with its conserved first and last residue. D genes are given only for firm matches. Size is omitted from some rows. Given values are once, few, many or a class for expanded clones.

J gene | D gene | clone size | V gene | CDR3 protein | CDR3 DNA
TRBJ2-1 | . | . | TRBV6-2/TRBV6-3 | CASSSRYYNEQFF | TGTGCCAGCAGTTCTCGGTACTACAATGAGCAGTTCTTC
TRBJ2-5 | . | . | TRBV24-1 | CATSRLERGGYQETQYF | TGTGCCACCAGTAGACTAGAACGAGGGGGGTACCAAGAGACCCAGTACTTC
TRBJ2-7 | . | . | TRBV11-2 | CASSLAGDYEQYF | TGTGCCAGCAGCTTAGCAGGGGACTACGAGCAGTACTTC
TRBJ1-5 | TRBD1 | . | TRBV2 | CASSDGRALRTGGAERNQPQHF | TGTGCCAGCAGTGACGGCCGGGCTCTCCGGACAGGGGGCGCGGAACGCAATCAGCCCCAGCATTTT
TRBJ2-5 | . | . | TRBV19 | CASSSQGETQYF | TGTGCCAGTAGTTCACAGGGAGAGACCCAGTACTTC
TRBJ2-3 | . | . | TRBV5-6 | CASSLGVHRTDTQYF | TGTGCCAGCAGCTTGGGTGTCCACCGCACAGATACGCAGTATTTT
TRBJ2-5 | TRBD1 | . | TRBV29-1 | CSVLRDRETQYF | TGCAGCGTTCTCCGGGACAGGGAGACCCAGTACTTC
TRBJ1-1 | TRBD1 | . | TRBV2 | CASSTGTGKAFF | TGTGCCAGCAGTACCGGGACAGGGAAAGCTTTCTTT
TRBJ2-1 | TRBD1 | . | TRBV11-2 | CASRAGTGVTDEQFF | TGTGCCAGCAGGGCCGGGACAGGGGTCACAGATGAGCAGTTCTTC
TRBJ2-1 | . | . | TRBV7-7 | CASSLAFYEDEQFF | TGTGCCAGCAGCTTAGCTTTCTATGAGGATGAGCAGTTCTTC
TRBJ2-1 | . | . | TRBV24-1 | CATSDTSRYNEQFF | TGTGCCACCAGTGACACTAGCCGCTACAATGAGCAGTTCTTC
TRBJ1-2 | TRBD1 | few | TRBV12-3/TRBV12-4 | CASTHLQGVGYTF | TGTGCCAGCACCCACCTTCAGGGGGTCGGCTACACCTTC
TRBJ2-3 | . | few | TRBV5-4 | CASSLVLASPDTQYF | TGTGCCAGCAGCTTGGTATTGGCTAGCCCAGATACGCAGTATTTT
TRBJ2-1 | . | . | TRBV24-1 | CATSDLNTYNEQFF | TGTGCCACCAGTGATTTGAACACCTACAATGAGCAGTTCTTC
TRBJ1-4 | TRBD1 | once | TRBV9 | CASSVGQGYEKLFF | TGTGCCAGCAGCGTGGGACAGGGGTATGAAAAACTGTTTTTT